This record covers a single TCR beta chain. Its target is unknown. The data originate from a study of shared clonotypes between healthy human individuals. Whole-study findings and limits: Despite large depth, rarefaction showed incomplete sorted-subset sequencing. It was the non-shared clonotypes that had lower generation probabilities than clonotypes shared by all four donors.

The assay was carried out at the deep level. Sequencing was performed with immunoSEQ multiplex PCR; in TCRdb, only in-frame clones are kept and a portion is missing. The table records approximately 2,000,000 clones, about nine tenths of them present only once. Germline CDR1 and CDR2: LGHNA and YNFKEQ. Trimming cost V 4 bases and J 7 bases, with 16 bases left between them. The CDR3 is 14 amino acids. The chain joins TRBV4-2 to TRBJ1-2; D gene unclear. The clonotype was recovered from a man aged 18 to 29 in good health. Some clones in this sample may be carry-over from other donors' samples. Source material: naive CD4+ T cells from PBMCs. The subset here: CD45RA+ positively selected. CDR3 bases: TGTGCCAGCAGCCCGGACCTGGTGTCGGGTGGCTACACCTTC. As protein: CASSPDLVSGGYTF.